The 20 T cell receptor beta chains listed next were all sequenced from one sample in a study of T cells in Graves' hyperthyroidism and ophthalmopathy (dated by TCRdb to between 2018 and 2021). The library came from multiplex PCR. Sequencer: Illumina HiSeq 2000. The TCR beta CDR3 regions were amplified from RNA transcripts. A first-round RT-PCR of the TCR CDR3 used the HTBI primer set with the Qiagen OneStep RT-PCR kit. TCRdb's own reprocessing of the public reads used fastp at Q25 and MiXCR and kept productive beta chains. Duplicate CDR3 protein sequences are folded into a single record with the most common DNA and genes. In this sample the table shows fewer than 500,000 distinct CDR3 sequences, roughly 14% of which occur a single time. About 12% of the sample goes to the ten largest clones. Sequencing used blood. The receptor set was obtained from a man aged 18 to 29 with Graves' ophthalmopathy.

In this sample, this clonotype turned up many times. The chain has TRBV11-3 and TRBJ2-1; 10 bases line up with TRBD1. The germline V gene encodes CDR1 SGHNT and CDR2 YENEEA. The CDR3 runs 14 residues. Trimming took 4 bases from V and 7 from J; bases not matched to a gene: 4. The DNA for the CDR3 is TGTGCCAGCAGCTCCGGGACAGGGGTAAATGAGCAGTTCTTC. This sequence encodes CASSSGTGVNEQFF.

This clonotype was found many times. For the CDR3, the DNA is TGTGCCAGCAGCCAAGGTGGCACCTCCTACAATGAGCAGTTCTTC. Translation: CASSQGGTSYNEQFF. The chain couples TRBV3-1 to TRBJ2-1; D gene unclear. CDR1 is LGHDT, CDR2 YNNKEL, per germline (reference sequence). V lost 1 base and J lost 0, with 7 bases in between. The CDR3 is 15 residues long.

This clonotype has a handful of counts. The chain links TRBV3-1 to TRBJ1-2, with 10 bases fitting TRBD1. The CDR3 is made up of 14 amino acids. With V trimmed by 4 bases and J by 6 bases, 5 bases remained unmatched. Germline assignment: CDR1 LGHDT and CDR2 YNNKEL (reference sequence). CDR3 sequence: CASSLTGQGNGYTF. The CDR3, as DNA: TGTGCCAGCAGCCTCACGGGACAGGGGAATGGCTACACCTTC.

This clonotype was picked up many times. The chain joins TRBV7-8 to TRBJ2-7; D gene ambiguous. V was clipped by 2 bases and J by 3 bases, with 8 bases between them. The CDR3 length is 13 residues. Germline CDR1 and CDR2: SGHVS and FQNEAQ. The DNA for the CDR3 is TGTGCCAGCAGCTTAACTTACGGCTACGAGCAGTACTTC. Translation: CASSLTYGYEQYF.

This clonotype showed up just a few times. CDR3 DNA: TGTGCCAGCAGCGTAGACCCTAACTCCTACGAGCAGTACTTC. Translation gives CASSVDPNSYEQYF. The chain employs TRBV9 and TRBJ2-7; D unclear. The V and J ends lost 0 bases and 0 bases respectively, with 7 bases between them. Looked up from germline, CDR1 is SGDLS and CDR2 is YYNGEE. CDR3 length equals 14 residues.

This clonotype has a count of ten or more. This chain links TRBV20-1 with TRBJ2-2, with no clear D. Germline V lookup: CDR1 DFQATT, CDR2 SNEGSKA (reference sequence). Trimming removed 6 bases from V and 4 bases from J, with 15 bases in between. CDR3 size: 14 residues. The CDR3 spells CSAAIPLPTGELFF. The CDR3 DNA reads TGCAGTGCCGCGATCCCTTTACCCACCGGGGAGCTGTTTTTT.

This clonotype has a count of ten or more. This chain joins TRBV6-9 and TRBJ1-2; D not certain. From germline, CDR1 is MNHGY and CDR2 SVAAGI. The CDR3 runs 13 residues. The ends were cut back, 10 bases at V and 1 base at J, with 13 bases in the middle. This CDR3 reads CATPNKSNYGYTF. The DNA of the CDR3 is TGTGCCACGCCAAACAAAAGTAACTATGGCTACACCTTC.

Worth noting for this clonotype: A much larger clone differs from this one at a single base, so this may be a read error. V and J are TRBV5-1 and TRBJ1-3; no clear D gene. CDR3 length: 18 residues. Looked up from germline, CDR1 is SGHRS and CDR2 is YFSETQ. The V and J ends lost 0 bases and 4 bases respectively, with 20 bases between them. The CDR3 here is CASSLGTGWSTVGNTIYF. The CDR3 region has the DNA TGCGCCAGCAGCTTGGGCACGGGCTGGTCGACCGTCGGAAACACCATATATTTT. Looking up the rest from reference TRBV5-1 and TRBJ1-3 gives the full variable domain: KAGVTQTPRYLIKTRGQQVTLSCSPISGHRSVSWYQQTPGQGLQFLFEYFSETQRNKGNFPGRFSGRQFSNSRSEMNVSTLELGDSALYLCASSLGTGWSTVGNTIYFGEGSWLTVV.

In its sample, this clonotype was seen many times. The CDR3 DNA reads TGTGCCAGCAGCTTAGCGTTCAGGGGCGAGCAGTACTTC. It is translated as CASSLAFRGEQYF. This chain links TRBV7-9 with TRBJ2-7; D perhaps matches TRBD1 (6 bases). Germline V CDR1 and CDR2: SEHNR, FQNEAQ (reference sequence). The CDR3 sequence is 13 residues long. V lost 0 bases and J 6 bases, leaving 9 bases between the germline ends.

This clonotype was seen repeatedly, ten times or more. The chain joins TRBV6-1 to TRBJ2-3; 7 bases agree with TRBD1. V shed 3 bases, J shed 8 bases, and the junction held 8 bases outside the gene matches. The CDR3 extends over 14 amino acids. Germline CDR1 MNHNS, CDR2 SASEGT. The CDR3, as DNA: TGTGCCAGCAGTGAGGACAGGCTCGCAGTTACGCAGTATTTT. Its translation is CASSEDRLAVTQYF.

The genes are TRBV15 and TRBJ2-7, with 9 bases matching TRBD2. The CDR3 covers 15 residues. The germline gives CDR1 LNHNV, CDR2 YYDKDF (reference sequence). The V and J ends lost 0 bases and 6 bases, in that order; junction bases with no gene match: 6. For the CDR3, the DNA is TGTGCCACCAGCAGAGATCCGGGACTAGCAGTCGAGCAGTACTTC. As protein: CATSRDPGLAVEQYF.

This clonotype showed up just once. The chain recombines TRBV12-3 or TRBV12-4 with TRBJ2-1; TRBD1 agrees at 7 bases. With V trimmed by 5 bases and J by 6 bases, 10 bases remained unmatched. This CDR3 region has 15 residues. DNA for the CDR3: TGTGCCAGCAGTGCACTTACCAACAGGGGCAATGAGCAGTTCTTC. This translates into CASSALTNRGNEQFF.

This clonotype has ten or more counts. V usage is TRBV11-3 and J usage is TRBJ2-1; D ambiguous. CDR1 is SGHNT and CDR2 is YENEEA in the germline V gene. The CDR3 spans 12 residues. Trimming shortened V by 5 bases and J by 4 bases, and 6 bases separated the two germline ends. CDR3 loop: CASSVAYNEQFF. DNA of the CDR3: TGTGCCAGCAGCGTCGCATACAATGAGCAGTTCTTC.

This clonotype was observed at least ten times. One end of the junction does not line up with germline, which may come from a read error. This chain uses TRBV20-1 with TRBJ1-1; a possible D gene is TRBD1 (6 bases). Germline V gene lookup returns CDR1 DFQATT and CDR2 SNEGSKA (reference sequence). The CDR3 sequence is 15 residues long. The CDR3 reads CSAGERGTRWTGAFF. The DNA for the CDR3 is TGCAGTGCTGGAGAGAGAGGGACAAGGTGGACTGGGGCTTTCTTT.

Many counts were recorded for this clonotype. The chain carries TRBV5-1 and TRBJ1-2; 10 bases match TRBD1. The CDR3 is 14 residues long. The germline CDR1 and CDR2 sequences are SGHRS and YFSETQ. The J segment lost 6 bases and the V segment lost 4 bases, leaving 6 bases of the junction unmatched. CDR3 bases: TGCGCCAGCAGCCCAAGGACAGGGGGGGATGGCTACACCTTC. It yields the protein CASSPRTGGDGYTF.

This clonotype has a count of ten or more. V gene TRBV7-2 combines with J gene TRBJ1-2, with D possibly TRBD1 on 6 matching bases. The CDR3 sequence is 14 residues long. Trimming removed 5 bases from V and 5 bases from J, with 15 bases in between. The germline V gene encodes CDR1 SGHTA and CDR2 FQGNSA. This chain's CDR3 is CASSPGQTGYGYTF. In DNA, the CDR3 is TGTGCCAGCAGCCCAGGACAGACGGGTTATGGCTACACCTTC.

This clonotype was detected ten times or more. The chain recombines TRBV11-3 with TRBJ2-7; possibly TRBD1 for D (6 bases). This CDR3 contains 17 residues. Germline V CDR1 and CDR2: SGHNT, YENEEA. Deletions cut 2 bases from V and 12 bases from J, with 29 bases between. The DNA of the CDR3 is TGTGCCAGCAGCTTACAGGGGAATACAGGGATGCTTACGATTGGGTACTTC. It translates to CASSLQGNTGMLTIGYF. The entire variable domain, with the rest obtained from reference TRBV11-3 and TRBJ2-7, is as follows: EAGVVQSPRYKIIEKKQPVAFWCNPISGHNTLYWYLQNLGQGPELLIRYENEEAVDDSQLPKDRFSAERLKGVDSTLKIQPAELGDSAVYLCASSLQGNTGMLTIGYFGPGTRLTVT.

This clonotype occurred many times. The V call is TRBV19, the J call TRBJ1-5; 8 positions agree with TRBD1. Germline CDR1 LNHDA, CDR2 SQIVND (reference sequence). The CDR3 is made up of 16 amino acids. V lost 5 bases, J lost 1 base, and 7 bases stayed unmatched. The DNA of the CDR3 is TGTGCCAGTAGTGCACACCAGGGGGCCAGCAATCAGCCCCAGCATTTT. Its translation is CASSAHQGASNQPQHF.

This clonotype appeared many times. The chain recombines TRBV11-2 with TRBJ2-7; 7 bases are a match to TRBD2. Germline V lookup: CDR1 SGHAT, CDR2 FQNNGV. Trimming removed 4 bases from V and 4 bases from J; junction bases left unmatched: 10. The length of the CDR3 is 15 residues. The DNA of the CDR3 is TGTGCCAGCAGCTCTCGGGAGGACGGATGGTACGAGCAGTACTTC. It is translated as CASSSREDGWYEQYF.

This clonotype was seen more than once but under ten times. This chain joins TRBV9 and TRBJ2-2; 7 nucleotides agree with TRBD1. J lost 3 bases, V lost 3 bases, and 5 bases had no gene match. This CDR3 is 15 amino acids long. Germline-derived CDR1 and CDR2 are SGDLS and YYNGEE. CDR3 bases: TGTGCCAGCAGCGAGTACACAGGGGACACCGGGGAGCTGTTTTTT. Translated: CASSEYTGDTGELFF.